This T cell receptor (beta chain) was sequenced in a study of CD4 T cells in relation to SARS-CoV-2 and coronaviruses. Background on the study: ViraFEST: approximately 10-day antigen culture of PBMCs, then TCR beta CDR3 sequencing. Negative control cultures got HIV-1 Nef peptides or no peptide. The restricting HLA molecule for shared crossreactive spike epitopes was mapped.

About this clone: Its antigen is still unknown.

TCRdb's table, derived via immunoSEQ multiplex PCR, lists solely in-frame clones and lacks some. This table holds 20,000 or so clones, around four fifths found once. Germline V CDR1 and CDR2: MDHEN, SYDVKM. Trimming removed 10 bases from V and 2 bases from J, with 12 bases in between. CDR3 length equals 13 residues. Unexposed donor CD4+ T cells date from about 2011-2018, before the COVID-19 pandemic. After nine to ten days of culture, CD4+ T cells were isolated. Unexposed-donor CD4+ T cells were probed with SARS-CoV-2 S/N and four cold-coronavirus spikes, cells permitting. The source of this sequence is a human donor in good health. What was sequenced was CD4+ T cells from PBMCs, cultured in vitro. The chain combines TRBV28 with TRBJ2-1, with D perhaps matching TRBD1 or TRBD2 (5 bases each). The CDR3 loop is CAIRDPAYNEQFF. The DNA for the CDR3 is TGTGCCATCCGGGACCCAGCCTACAATGAGCAGTTCTTC. The entire variable domain, with the rest obtained from reference TRBV28 and TRBJ2-1, is as follows: DVKVTQSSRYLVKRTGEKVFLECVQDMDHENMFWYRQDPGLGLRLIYFSYDVKMKEKGDIPEGYSVSREKKERFSLILESASTNQTSMYLCAIRDPAYNEQFFGPGTRLTVL.